The clone carrying this TCR beta chain has a handful of counts. Its antigen remains unknown. TCRdb called the RT-PCR reads again in MiXCR, with one record for every CDR3 protein. The sample carries 400,000 to 650,000 distinct CDR3 sequences, approximately 7.8% recorded once. The entry originates in a study of response to subunit inactivated influenza vaccine. V gave up 6 bases and J gave up 9 bases, with 24 bases separating them. Germline CDR1 SNHLY, CDR2 FYNNEI. The CDR3 runs to 16 residues. Overall study findings and caveats: With each seasonal influenza vaccination, the authors suggested, few new T cells are recruited.

The V call is TRBV2, the J call TRBJ2-1; D perhaps matches TRBD2 (5 bases). The clonotype originates from a man between 50 and 69 years old who received an inactivated influenza vaccine. The specimen was PBMCs from blood, collected about 23 months after vaccination. The DNA of the CDR3 is TGTGCCAGCAGGGAGTTACGGGAAACCCGTAAGGGTGAGCAGTTCTTC. It yields the protein CASRELRETRKGEQFF. The entire variable domain, with the rest obtained from reference TRBV2 and TRBJ2-1, is as follows: EPEVTQTPSHQVTQMGQEVILRCVPISNHLYFYWYRQILGQKVEFLVSFYNNEISEKSEIFDDQFSVERPDGSNFTLKIRSTKLEDSAMYFCASRELRETRKGEQFFGPGTRLTVL.